The T cell receptor beta chain under discussion was sequenced for a study of Graves' ophthalmopathy and Graves' hyperthyroidism. Ophthalmopathy absent within 18 months of follow-up marked hyperthyroidism as stable. Excluded: other autoimmune disease, uncontrolled infection, pregnancy or lactation. Patients were diagnosed from clinical symptoms, serum thyroxine, TRAb, thyroid ultrasound and orbital computed tomography. PBMCs originated in less than 11 ml of fresh peripheral blood. Investigators amplified TCR beta CDR3 regions from RNA transcripts. HTBI-primed first-round RT-PCR preceded second-round multiplex PCR. MiXCR, applied by TCRdb to the multiplex PCR reads, yields one record per CDR3 protein. The table has hundreds of thousands of distinct CDR3 sequences, roughly 20% seen once. At least ten counts were recorded for this clonotype. This TCR was recovered from a woman aged 18-29 years with stable Graves' hyperthyroidism. Input material: peripheral blood.

The CDR3 DNA is TGTGCCAGTAGTGCCCGGGCAGGTGCCCTCTACGAGCAGTACTTC. It specifies CASSARAGALYEQYF. The rearrangement links TRBV19 to TRBJ2-7; D remains ambiguous. Germline V gene data show CDR1 as LNHDA and CDR2 as SQIVND (reference sequence). The V end was cut by 5 bases, the J end by 3 bases, with 17 bases between. This CDR3 has 15 amino acids.